Here is one TCR beta chain with its context. Its antigen has not been determined. Base-call qualities are not available, and no considerably larger clone is one nucleotide away. From cysteine to phenylalanine, the CDR3 is 14 amino acids long. The DNA shown is the 42-base CDR3, in frame from base 1. Trimming takes 4 bases from V and 4 bases from J, and the germline ends sit 11 bases apart. Per the germline V gene, LGHNA is the CDR1 and YSLEER is the CDR2. These data originate in a study of beta chain features in type 1 diabetes (dated by TCRdb to the late 2010s). The study in broad terms: Mean age, gender distribution, total cell number and subset yield were not different between patients and healthy donors. A total of 100 million to 110 million sorted cells were examined across all samples, and a strong correlation was observed between cell number per subset and RNA yield. In the study, recently diagnosed type 1 diabetes patients and matched healthy donors were compared on the TCRB repertoires of their sorted circulating CD4+ T cell subsets. Whereas all 30 or so donors provided naive and central memory subsets, regulatory and stem cell-like memory subsets were isolated from just 8 patients and about 8 healthy donors.

The full study reports these points: Because cDNA rather than genomic DNA was sequenced, highly expressing activated cells could have been over-represented, although no difference in activation and CD3 levels was found between groups. Naive, central memory and regulatory TCRB repertoires appeared more similar among patients than among healthy donors. At VDJ recombination sites, patients with type 1 diabetes made fewer insertions and deleted more nucleotides, a pattern implying thymic rearrangement abnormalities. PCR may preferentially amplify shorter templates, but because patient and control samples were amplified and corrected together, any resulting skew would affect both groups equally. Because the HLA sub-analyses included only small numbers of individuals, any influence of HLA type on TCRB rearrangement was left unresolved. A moderate but significant shortening of TCRB CDR3 length was observed in type 1 diabetes patients in all four CD4+ subsets.

The High Capacity cDNA Reverse Transcription Kit was used to reverse transcribe all of the isolated RNA, meaning that expressed TCRB transcripts were what got sequenced. Naive, central memory and regulatory T cell samples underwent deep immunoSEQ sequencing, averaging roughly 3.3 million total reads per sample. Sorted cells were lysed in RLT buffer and RNA was extracted with DNase-treated RNeasy Micro or Mini kits, depending on cell number. Each cell subset was processed on its own to prevent cross-contamination, while patient and healthy donor samples were processed together. The immunoSEQ multiplex PCR was used to amplify TCRB sequences from cDNA, yielding 87-bp fragments that span the CDR3 region. The amplicons were sequenced using the Illumina HiSeq platform. The paper's processing steps were these. PCR bias was computationally corrected using synthetic template baselines, reads within Hamming distance 2 were collapsed, and singletons that could not be merged were discarded. Reads were aligned against IMGT to assign V, D and J genes, CDR3 length and insertions or deletions at six rearrangement sites. Within each subset, clonotype counts were normalized to the number of sorted cells before true diversity and Gini coefficients were calculated with the tcR R package. The overlap coefficient, calculated on TCRB nucleotide sequences, was used to measure repertoire sharing. As a proxy for the pre-selection repertoire, out-of-frame TCRB sequences from naive cells were analyzed. In TCRdb, the immuneACCESS table is reduced to in-frame sequences with V and J assigned. These tables do not hold every clone; where another copy was compared, an unresolved V gene accounts for under half, and the others remain unexplained. V and J calls plus clone size are reproduced from that table; the DNA served to infer D and trimming. The sample profile shows 400,000 to 550,000 clones; over 9.5% of them were found once. Over 0.04% of the sample goes to the ten largest clones.

Each donor gave one peripheral blood draw, roughly 0.12 L on average, collected into heparinised tubes. Using a panel that included CD45RO, CCR7, CD25, CD127, CD95 and CD27, naive, central memory, regulatory and stem cell-like memory CD4+ T cells were sorted on a BD FACSAria II. Every sorted population had a purity above 95%. PBMCs were separated immediately by Lymphoprep density gradient centrifugation and were stained directly, without being cultured. Samples were stained and sorted in pairs, with one healthy donor and one patient per experiment, so that batch effects were minimized. The V and J segments used are TRBV4-3 and TRBJ2-1, with no confidently assigned D gene. Material for sequencing was naive CD4+ T cells from blood. Explained via the paper, the cell subset or site label denotes: true naive CD4+ T cells. The TCR originated in a woman between 18 and 29 years old in good health. The DNA reads as follows: TGCGCCAGCAGCCCGCGGATGACGTACAATGAGCAGTTCTTC. The resulting protein is CASSPRMTYNEQFF.